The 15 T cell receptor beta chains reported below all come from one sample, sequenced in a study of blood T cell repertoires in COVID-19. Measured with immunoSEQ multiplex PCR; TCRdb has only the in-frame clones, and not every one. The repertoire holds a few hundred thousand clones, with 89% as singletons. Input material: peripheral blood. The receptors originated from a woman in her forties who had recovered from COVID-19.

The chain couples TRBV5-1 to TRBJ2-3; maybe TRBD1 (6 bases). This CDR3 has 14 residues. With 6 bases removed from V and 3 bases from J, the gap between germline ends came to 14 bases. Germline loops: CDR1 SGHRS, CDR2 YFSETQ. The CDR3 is CASNLGQSTDTQYF. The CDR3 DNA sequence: TGCGCCAGCAACCTAGGACAGTCTACAGATACGCAGTATTTT.

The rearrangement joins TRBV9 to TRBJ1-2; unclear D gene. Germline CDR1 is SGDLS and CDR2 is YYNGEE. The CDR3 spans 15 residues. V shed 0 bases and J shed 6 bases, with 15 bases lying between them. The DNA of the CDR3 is TGTGCCAGCAGCGTAGCTCTTGTGGACTGGGATGGCTACACCTTC. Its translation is CASSVALVDWDGYTF.

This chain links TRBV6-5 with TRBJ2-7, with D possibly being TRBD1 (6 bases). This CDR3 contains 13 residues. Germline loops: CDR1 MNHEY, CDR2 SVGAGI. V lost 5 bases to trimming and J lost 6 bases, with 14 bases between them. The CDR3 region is CASSLKGQTEQYF. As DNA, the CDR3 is TGTGCCAGCAGTCTCAAAGGACAGACCGAGCAGTACTTC.

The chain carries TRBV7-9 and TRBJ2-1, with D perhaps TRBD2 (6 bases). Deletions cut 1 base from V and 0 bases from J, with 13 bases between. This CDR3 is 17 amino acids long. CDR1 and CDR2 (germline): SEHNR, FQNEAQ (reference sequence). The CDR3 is CASSLELAFNSYNEQFF. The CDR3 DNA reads TGTGCCAGCAGCTTAGAACTAGCTTTTAACTCCTACAATGAGCAGTTCTTC.

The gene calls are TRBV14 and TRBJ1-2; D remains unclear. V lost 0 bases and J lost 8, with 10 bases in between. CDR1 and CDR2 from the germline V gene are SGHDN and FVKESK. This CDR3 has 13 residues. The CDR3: CASSQERSGGYTF. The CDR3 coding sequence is TGTGCCAGCAGCCAAGAGCGTTCAGGAGGCTACACCTTC.

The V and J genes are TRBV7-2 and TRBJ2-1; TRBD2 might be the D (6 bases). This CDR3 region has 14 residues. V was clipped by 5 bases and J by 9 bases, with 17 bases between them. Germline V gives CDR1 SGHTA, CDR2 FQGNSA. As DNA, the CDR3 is TGTGCCAGCAGCGCCACTCTAGCGTACCTTGAGCAGTTCTTC. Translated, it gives CASSATLAYLEQFF. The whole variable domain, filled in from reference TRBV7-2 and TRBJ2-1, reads GAGVSQSPSNKVTEKGKDVELRCDPISGHTALYWYRQSLGQGLEFLIYFQGNSAPDKSGLPSDRFSAERTGGSVSTLTIQRTQQEDSAVYLCASSATLAYLEQFFGPGTRLTVL.

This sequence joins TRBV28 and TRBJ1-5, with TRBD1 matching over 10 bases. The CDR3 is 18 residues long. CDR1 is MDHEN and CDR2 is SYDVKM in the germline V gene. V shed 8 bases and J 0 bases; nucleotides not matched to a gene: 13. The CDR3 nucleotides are TGTGCCAGCCTCGGATCGGGACAGGGGCGCTATAGCAATCAGCCCCAGCATTTT. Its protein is CASLGSGQGRYSNQPQHF.

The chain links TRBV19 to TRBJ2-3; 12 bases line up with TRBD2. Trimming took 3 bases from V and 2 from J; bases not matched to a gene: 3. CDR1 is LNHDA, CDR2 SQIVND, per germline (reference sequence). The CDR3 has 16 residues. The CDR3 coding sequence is TGTGCCAGTAGTATTCTAGCGGGAGGGCCCACAGATACGCAGTATTTT. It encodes CASSILAGGPTDTQYF.

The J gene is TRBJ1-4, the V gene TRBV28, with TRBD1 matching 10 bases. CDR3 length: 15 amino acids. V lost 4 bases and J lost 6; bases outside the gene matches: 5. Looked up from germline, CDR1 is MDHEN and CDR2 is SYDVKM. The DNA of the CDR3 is TGTGCCAGCAGTTCCGGACAGGGGGATTATGAAAAACTGTTTTTT. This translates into CASSSGQGDYEKLFF.

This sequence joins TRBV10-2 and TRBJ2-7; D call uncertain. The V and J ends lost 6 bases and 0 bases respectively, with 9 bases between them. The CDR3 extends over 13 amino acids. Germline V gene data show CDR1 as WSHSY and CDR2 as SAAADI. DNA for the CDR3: TGCGCCAGCAGGGTTTCCAGCTCCTACGAGCAGTACTTC. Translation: CASRVSSSYEQYF.

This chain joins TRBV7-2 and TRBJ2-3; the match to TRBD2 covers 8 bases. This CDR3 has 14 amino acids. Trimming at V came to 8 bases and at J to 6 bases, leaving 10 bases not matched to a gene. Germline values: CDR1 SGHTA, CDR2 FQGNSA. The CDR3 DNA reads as TGTGCCAGCGACTTTAGCGGGGTGGGGGATACGCAGTATTTT. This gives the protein CASDFSGVGDTQYF.

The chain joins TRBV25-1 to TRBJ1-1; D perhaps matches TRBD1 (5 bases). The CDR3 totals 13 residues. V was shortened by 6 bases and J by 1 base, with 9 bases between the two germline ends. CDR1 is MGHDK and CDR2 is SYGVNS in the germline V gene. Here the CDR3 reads CASRRQSNTEAFF. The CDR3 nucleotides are TGTGCCAGCAGGAGACAGTCGAACACTGAAGCTTTCTTT.

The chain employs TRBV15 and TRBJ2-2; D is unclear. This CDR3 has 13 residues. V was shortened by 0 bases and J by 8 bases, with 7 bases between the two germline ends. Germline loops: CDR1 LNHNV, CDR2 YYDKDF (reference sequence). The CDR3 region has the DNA TGTGCCACCAGCAGAGATACGGTGGGGGAGCTGTTTTTT. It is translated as CATSRDTVGELFF.

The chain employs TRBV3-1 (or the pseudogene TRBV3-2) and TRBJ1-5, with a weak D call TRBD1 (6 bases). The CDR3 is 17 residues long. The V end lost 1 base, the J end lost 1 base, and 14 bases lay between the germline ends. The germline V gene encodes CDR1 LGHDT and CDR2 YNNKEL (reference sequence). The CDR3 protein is CASSQAQGSNSNQPQHF. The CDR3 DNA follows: TGTGCCAGCAGCCAAGCCCAGGGGAGCAACAGCAATCAGCCCCAGCATTTT.

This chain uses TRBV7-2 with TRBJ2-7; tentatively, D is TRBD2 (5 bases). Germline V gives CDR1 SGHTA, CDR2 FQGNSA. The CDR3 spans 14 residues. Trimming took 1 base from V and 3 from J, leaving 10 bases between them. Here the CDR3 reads CASSLGGRNYEQYF. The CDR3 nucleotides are TGTGCCAGCAGCTTAGGCGGGCGAAACTACGAGCAGTACTTC. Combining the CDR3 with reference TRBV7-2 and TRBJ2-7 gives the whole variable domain GAGVSQSPSNKVTEKGKDVELRCDPISGHTALYWYRQSLGQGLEFLIYFQGNSAPDKSGLPSDRFSAERTGGSVSTLTIQRTQQEDSAVYLCASSLGGRNYEQYFGPGTRLTVT.